This T cell receptor (beta chain) was identified during a study of T-cell reconstitution after alpha-beta-depleted transplantation in children. Unique molecular identifiers were incorporated when the TCRbeta library was constructed. Using its own MiXCR run on the PCR reads, TCRdb lists one record per CDR3 protein. The sample lists 380,000 or so distinct CDR3 sequences, about an eighth occurring once. Germline-derived CDR1 and CDR2 are SGHAT and FQDESV (reference sequence). The V and J ends lost 5 bases and 2 bases, in that order; junction bases with no gene match: 11. The CDR3 loop spans 19 amino acids.

This clonotype originated in a human donor who donated a stem cell graft to a child with Fanconi anemia. The chain joins TRBV11-1 to TRBJ2-1, with 14 bases identical to TRBD2. The material sequenced was PBMCs, taken from the stem cell graft. The CDR3 loop is CASSPPLRLAGGPYNEQFF. Here the CDR3 DNA reads TGTGCCAGCAGCCCACCCTTGCGACTAGCGGGGGGGCCCTACAATGAGCAGTTCTTC.